What follows are 32 T cell receptor beta chains derived from one specimen sequenced in a study of beta chain features in type 1 diabetes. As every portion of the isolated RNA was reverse transcribed, the sequencing read expressed TCRB transcripts. The data were produced by immunoSEQ multiplex PCR, yet TCRdb's version contains in-frame clones alone and is incomplete. The data contain about 200,000 clones, 11% of them singletons. The sequenced sample consisted of central memory CD4+ T cells from blood. All receptors derive from a man in his late teens or twenties in good health.

This clone turned up a few times. V gene TRBV6-5 combines with J gene TRBJ2-1; 11 nucleotides align to TRBD2. This CDR3 comprises 15 residues. Germline trimming cut 6 bases from V and 5 bases from J; bases unmatched to any gene: 6. Germline lookup yields CDR1 MNHEY and CDR2 SVGAGI. CDR3 coding DNA: TGTGCCAGCAGAGCCATAGCGGGAGGGAACAATGAGCAGTTCTTC. Residues: CASRAIAGGNNEQFF.

V and J are TRBV15 and TRBJ2-2; weak D call: TRBD1 (5 bases). Germline lookup yields CDR1 LNHNV and CDR2 YYDKDF (reference sequence). V was trimmed by 0 bases and J by 6 bases, leaving 20 bases between them. This CDR3 contains 18 residues. The DNA of the CDR3 is TGTGCCACCAGCAGAGACCCTCCAGGAGTCAAGGGGTCCGGGGAGCTGTTTTTT. Translating it yields CATSRDPPGVKGSGELFF.

In its sample, this clone was seen a few times. The V gene is TRBV4-1, the J gene TRBJ1-3; D gene ambiguous. From germline, CDR1 is MGHRA and CDR2 YSYEKL. This CDR3 contains 17 residues. The V gene lost 1 base and the J gene lost 0 bases, with 13 bases spanning the gap. CDR3 bases: TGCGCCAGCAGCCAAGGGGAGGCAGTAACCTCTGGAAACACCATATATTTT. It yields the protein CASSQGEAVTSGNTIYF.

This chain uses TRBV4-1 with TRBJ1-1; D unresolved. This CDR3 has 14 amino acids. Germline assignment: CDR1 MGHRA and CDR2 YSYEKL. Trimming cost V 4 bases and J 3 bases, with 12 bases left between them. CDR3 coding DNA: TGCGCCAGCAGCCTCAGGCCGGGGTACACTGAAGCTTTCTTT. Residues: CASSLRPGYTEAFF.

The table lists this clone with a few counts. This rearrangement joins TRBV30 to TRBJ2-3; D may be TRBD1 or TRBD2 (5 bases each). The ends were cut back, 5 bases at V and 5 bases at J, with 11 bases in the middle. From germline, CDR1 is GTSNPN and CDR2 SVGIG (reference sequence). This CDR3 region has 12 residues. CDR3 residues: CAWGGFLDTQYF. Written as DNA, the CDR3 is TGTGCCTGGGGGGGTTTTTTAGATACGCAGTATTTT.

For this clone: This sequence is one base from a far larger clone and is likely a read error. The chain is built from TRBV10-3 and TRBJ2-7; no clear D. V was cut by 10 bases and J by 0 bases, with 16 bases left in between. Germline CDR1 reads ENHRY; CDR2 reads SYGVKD. The CDR3 length is 14 residues. CDR3 amino acids: CASSRQALSYEQYF. The CDR3 bases are TGTGCCAGCAGCCGACAAGCCCTCTCCTACGAGCAGTACTTC.

The chain uses TRBV11-3 and TRBJ2-6; perhaps D is TRBD1 or TRBD2 (5 bases each). The CDR3 is 17 amino acids. V was clipped by 4 bases and J by 0 bases, with 13 bases between them. The germline V gene has CDR1 SGHNT and CDR2 YENEEA. CDR3 protein: CASSSGPTISGANVLTF. CDR3 coding DNA: TGTGCCAGCAGCTCGGGACCGACGATCTCTGGGGCCAACGTCCTGACTTTC. The full variable domain, completed using reference TRBV11-3 and TRBJ2-6, is EAGVVQSPRYKIIEKKQPVAFWCNPISGHNTLYWYLQNLGQGPELLIRYENEEAVDDSQLPKDRFSAERLKGVDSTLKIQPAELGDSAVYLCASSSGPTISGANVLTFGAGSRLTVL.

This clone was seen only a few times. CDR3 sequence (DNA): TGTGCCAGCACGCGGGGGACTGAAGCTTTCTTT. This codes for CASTRGTEAFF. This chain joins TRBV7-9 and TRBJ1-1; D is perhaps TRBD1 (5 bases). CDR1 is SEHNR, CDR2 FQNEAQ, per germline (reference sequence). The V and J ends lost 7 bases and 5 bases respectively, with 8 bases between them. The CDR3 runs to 11 residues.

This clone was counted only a few times. V is TRBV7-2 and J is TRBJ2-3, with 11 bases lining up with TRBD2. With V trimmed by 6 bases and J by 6 bases, 8 bases remained unmatched. Germline CDR1 is SGHTA and CDR2 is FQGNSA. This CDR3 has 15 amino acids. CDR3 DNA: TGTGCCAGCAGACCTCCGGGACTAGCGGCGGATACGCAGTATTTT. Amino acid sequence: CASRPPGLAADTQYF.

This clone was picked up a small number of times. The V gene is TRBV30, the J gene TRBJ1-2; D gene unclear. This CDR3 region has 11 residues. In germline, CDR1 is GTSNPN, CDR2 SVGIG (reference sequence). Trimming cost V 0 bases and J 4 bases, with 3 bases left between them. CDR3 bases: TGTGCCTGGAGTGTAACCTATGGCTACACCTTC. Its protein is CAWSVTYGYTF.

This clone was detected a few times. This CDR3 reads CASSPPLGEETQYF. For the CDR3, the DNA is TGTGCCAGCAGTCCCCCCCTGGGGGAAGAGACCCAGTACTTC. The chain carries TRBV25-1 and TRBJ2-5; D tentatively reads TRBD1 or TRBD2 (5 bases each). Looked up from germline, CDR1 is MGHDK and CDR2 is SYGVNS. V lost 5 bases, J lost 3 bases, and 13 bases lay in between. This CDR3 is 14 amino acids long. Combining the CDR3 with reference TRBV25-1 and TRBJ2-5 gives the whole variable domain EADIYQTPRYLVIGTGKKITLECSQTMGHDKMYWYQQDPGMELHLIHYSYGVNSTEKGDLSSESTVSRIRTEHFPLTLESARPSHTSQYLCASSPPLGEETQYFGPGTRLLVL.

This clone was recorded many times. The J gene is TRBJ2-3, the V gene TRBV29-1; D remains unclear. The CDR3 is made up of 12 amino acids. Germline CDR1 SQVTM, CDR2 ANQGSEA. The CDR3 spells CSNGGGTDTQYF. The CDR3 DNA follows: TGCAGTAACGGCGGTGGCACAGATACGCAGTATTTT.

This clone was counted ten times or more. The chain recombines TRBV6-4 with TRBJ2-5; 9 bases are shared with TRBD1. Germline V lookup: CDR1 MRHNA, CDR2 SNTAGT. V was clipped by 7 bases and J by 5 bases; unmatched bases: 8. The CDR3 consists of 14 residues. The CDR3 DNA reads as TGTGCCAGCATGGGGACAGGGAGGATGGAGACCCAGTACTTC. Its translation: CASMGTGRMETQYF.

This chain joins TRBV4-3 and TRBJ1-4; unclear D gene. Germline V gives CDR1 LGHNA, CDR2 YSLEER. V gave up 4 bases and J gave up 5 bases, with 14 bases separating them. This CDR3 has 15 residues. CDR3 residues: CASSLRAVQNEKLFF. The CDR3 coding sequence is TGCGCCAGCAGCCTCCGGGCAGTTCAGAATGAAAAACTGTTTTTT.

CDR3 in amino acids: CASSLGKWTEAFF. CDR3 coding DNA: TGTGCCAGCAGCTTGGGTAAATGGACTGAAGCTTTCTTT. V usage is TRBV5-4 and J usage is TRBJ1-1, with D unresolved. Germline V lookup: CDR1 SGHNT, CDR2 YYREEE (reference sequence). The germline V and J ends were trimmed by 0 bases and 5 bases, with 8 bases remaining between them. The CDR3 loop spans 13 amino acids.

The rearrangement links TRBV5-6 to TRBJ2-7, with 11 bases lining up with TRBD1. The CDR3 totals 15 residues. The V and J ends lost 4 bases and 5 bases, in that order; junction bases with no gene match: 8. Germline CDR1 and CDR2: SGHDT and YYEEEE. The CDR3 is CASSPWDRGFDEQYF. The DNA for the CDR3 is TGTGCCAGCAGCCCCTGGGACAGGGGGTTCGACGAGCAGTACTTC.

The CDR3 nucleotides are TGTGCCAGCAGCTTAGGGCCGGGGAGCACAGATACGCAGTATTTT. This translates into CASSLGPGSTDTQYF. The V and J genes are TRBV11-2 and TRBJ2-3, with a possible D match to TRBD2 (5 bases). The CDR3 length is 15 residues. Germline CDR1 reads SGHAT; CDR2 reads FQNNGV. V lost 1 base, J lost 0 bases, and 8 bases lay in between.

The chain is built from TRBV2 and TRBJ1-2; tentative D call: TRBD1 (5 bases). CDR1 is SNHLY and CDR2 is FYNNEI in the germline V gene. V lost 4 bases and J 3 bases, leaving 6 bases between the germline ends. This CDR3 has 12 amino acids. The CDR3 DNA follows: TGTGCCAGCAGTGTCAGGGACTATGGCTACACCTTC. Amino acid sequence: CASSVRDYGYTF.

There are a few counts of this clone. The chain is built from TRBV28 and TRBJ2-5, with 9 bases lining up with TRBD1. CDR1 and CDR2 from the germline V gene are MDHEN and SYDVKM. The CDR3 consists of 15 residues. After removal of 4 bases from V and 5 bases from J, the junction contained 8 bases not matched to a gene. The CDR3 DNA is TGTGCCAGCAGTTCGCTCACAGGGGGCACGGAGACCCAGTACTTC. It codes for CASSSLTGGTETQYF. Supplemented by reference TRBV28 and TRBJ2-5, the full variable domain reads DVKVTQSSRYLVKRTGEKVFLECVQDMDHENMFWYRQDPGLGLRLIYFSYDVKMKEKGDIPEGYSVSREKKERFSLILESASTNQTSMYLCASSSLTGGTETQYFGPGTRLLVL.

The chain has TRBV10-2 and TRBJ1-2; D gene uncertain. The CDR3 consists of 15 residues. The germline V gene encodes CDR1 WSHSY and CDR2 SAAADI. The germline V and J ends were trimmed by 3 bases and 0 bases, with 11 bases remaining between them. CDR3 in amino acids: CASSDAWRANYGYTF. The CDR3, as DNA: TGCGCCAGCAGTGACGCTTGGAGAGCTAACTATGGCTACACCTTC.

This clone was detected a few times. The same CDR3 arises from other DNA sequences in this sample as well. The genes are TRBV5-1 and TRBJ2-7; TRBD1 agrees at 8 bases. The CDR3 sequence is 14 residues long. CDR1 is SGHRS, CDR2 YFSETQ, per germline. The V gene end was trimmed by 5 bases and the J gene end by 1 base; junction bases not matched to a gene: 5. The CDR3 loop is CASRSGTGSYEQYF. Written as DNA, the CDR3 is TGCGCCAGCAGATCCGGGACAGGTTCCTACGAGCAGTACTTC.

Many counts were recorded for this clone. The chain links TRBV4-1 to TRBJ2-5; the D is unclear. The CDR3 has 14 residues. CDR1 is MGHRA, CDR2 YSYEKL, per germline. V was trimmed by 4 bases and J by 5 bases, leaving 14 bases between them. CDR3 bases: TGCGCCAGCAGCCTCAGCGCGACCTCGGAGACCCAGTACTTC. Protein sequence: CASSLSATSETQYF.

There are a few counts of this clone. V usage is TRBV6-1 and J usage is TRBJ2-1; 12 bases match TRBD2. This CDR3 is built from 15 residues. Germline V gene data show CDR1 as MNHNS and CDR2 as SASEGT. V trimming: 7 bases; J trimming: 6 bases; junction bases outside the gene matches: 7. CDR3 sequence: CASKKGLAGINEQFF. CDR3 coding DNA: TGTGCCAGCAAGAAAGGACTAGCGGGGATCAATGAGCAGTTCTTC.

A few counts support this clone. The chain carries TRBV7-6 and TRBJ2-1, with no clear D. This CDR3 has 16 amino acids. Germline V CDR1 and CDR2: SGHVS, FNYEAQ. V was pared by 1 base and J by 1 base, with 11 bases between. CDR3 protein: CASSLGGGRSYNEQFF. The CDR3 DNA follows: TGTGCCAGCAGCTTAGGTGGCGGCCGTTCCTACAATGAGCAGTTCTTC.

V usage is TRBV2 and J usage is TRBJ1-4, with 8 bases identical to TRBD1. The V and J ends lost 2 bases and 8 bases, in that order; junction bases with no gene match: 7. The CDR3 length is 15 residues. Germline V gene data show CDR1 as SNHLY and CDR2 as FYNNEI. The CDR3 loop reads CASSERDRSFEKLFF. CDR3 bases: TGTGCCAGCAGTGAAAGGGACAGGAGTTTCGAAAAACTGTTTTTT.

This clone was observed at least ten times. Within the sample, other DNA sequences also encode this same CDR3. The genes are TRBV14 and TRBJ2-7; 8 bases map to TRBD2. The CDR3 covers 15 residues. The junction had 6 bases not matched to a gene; V was cut back by 5 bases and J by 0 bases. The V gene's germline CDR1 is SGHDN and CDR2 FVKESK. The CDR3 region has the DNA TGTGCCAGCAGCTCTACTAGCGGAAACTCCTACGAGCAGTACTTC. Its translation: CASSSTSGNSYEQYF.

The chain links TRBV5-1 to TRBJ2-7; no reliable D call. The CDR3 runs 14 residues. Trimming pared 2 bases from V and 6 bases from J, leaving 15 bases between. Looked up from germline, CDR1 is SGHRS and CDR2 is YFSETQ. The CDR3 DNA sequence: TGCGCCAGCAGCTTCGGGCCGCCGACGGGCGAGCAGTACTTC. Translating gives CASSFGPPTGEQYF.

This clone was seen more than once but under ten times. The chain has TRBV30 and TRBJ1-6, with 10 bases lining up with TRBD1. V trimming: 3 bases; J trimming: 15 bases; junction bases outside the gene matches: 17. This CDR3 has 16 amino acids. The germline gives CDR1 GTSNPN, CDR2 SVGIG (reference sequence). The DNA of the CDR3 is TGTGCCTGGAGGGACAACCGGGACAGGGGATTATCGCGCCTCCACTTT. Translated: CAWRDNRDRGLSRLHF.

The V and J genes are TRBV15 and TRBJ1-5; D uncertain. CDR1 is LNHNV, CDR2 YYDKDF, per germline (reference sequence). V lost 0 bases to trimming and J lost 7 bases, with 7 bases between them. The CDR3 contains 13 residues. This CDR3 is CATSRDFGQPQHF. The CDR3, as DNA: TGTGCCACCAGCAGAGACTTCGGCCAGCCCCAGCATTTT.

The V gene is TRBV2, the J gene TRBJ1-5; a possible D gene is TRBD1 (6 bases). CDR1 is SNHLY and CDR2 is FYNNEI in the germline V gene. CDR3 length: 14 residues. V lost 4 bases and J 1 base, leaving 8 bases between the germline ends. This CDR3 reads CASSAGGSNQPQHF. The CDR3 DNA reads as TGTGCCAGCAGTGCGGGGGGCAGCAATCAGCCCCAGCATTTT. Full variable domain (remainder filled in from reference TRBV2 and TRBJ1-5): EPEVTQTPSHQVTQMGQEVILRCVPISNHLYFYWYRQILGQKVEFLVSFYNNEISEKSEIFDDQFSVERPDGSNFTLKIRSTKLEDSAMYFCASSAGGSNQPQHFGDGTRLSIL.

The table lists this clone with a few counts. The chain links TRBV5-1 to TRBJ1-1; 7 nucleotides agree with TRBD1. This CDR3 has 15 residues. Losses at the gene ends were 2 bases for V and 5 bases for J; bases not matched to a gene: 9. Germline V gene data show CDR1 as SGHRS and CDR2 as YFSETQ. CDR3 bases: TGCGCCAGCAGCTTTACGACAGGGATGGGAACTGAAGCTTTCTTT. It is translated as CASSFTTGMGTEAFF.

The sample holds many counts of this clone. V and J are TRBV6-5 and TRBJ2-1, with 10 nucleotides matching TRBD1. The CDR3 extends over 14 amino acids. Germline CDR1 reads MNHEY; CDR2 reads SVGAGI. Germline trimming cut 4 bases from V and 5 bases from J; bases unmatched to any gene: 2. The CDR3 bases are TGTGCCAGCAGTTTAGGGACAGGGGACAATGAGCAGTTCTTC. It is translated as CASSLGTGDNEQFF.